This TCR beta chain was recorded in a study of blood T cell repertoires in COVID-19. For the study at large: Collection of acute and convalescent COVID-19 samples took place in the United States, Italy and Spain.

Patients of the Seattle cohort, enrolled during active infection, were followed longitudinally. In the original analysis: Counts of nucleated cells, estimated from reference gene primer amplification, were obtained. Some clones are missing from TCRdb's copy, which holds only in-frame ones; the method was immunoSEQ multiplex PCR. The V and J calls and the clone size are those of that table, but D and trimming were determined from the DNA. The sample contains some 120,000 clones, roughly 85% of which appear only once. Germline V lookup: CDR1 SGHTA, CDR2 FQGNSA. The junction had 10 bases not matched to a gene; V was cut back by 6 bases and J by 0 bases. The CDR3 loop spans 16 amino acids.

The sequence was collected from a woman older than 75 with COVID-19, enrolled during active disease. Sequencing was done on a sample of peripheral blood. This chain links TRBV7-2 with TRBJ2-5; 7 positions agree with TRBD1. In DNA form, the CDR3 reads TGTGCCAGCAGTAAATCGGGACAGACGTACCAAGAGACCCAGTACTTC. Its protein is CASSKSGQTYQETQYF.